The 23 T cell receptor beta chains below were found in one sample sequenced in a study of early T cells in non-severe SARS-CoV-2 infection. TCRdb ran MiXCR on the 5' RACE reads and lists one entry per CDR3 protein. Among 60,000 to 65,000 distinct CDR3 sequences listed, roughly an eighth were seen once. The material sequenced was whole blood. The receptors here all came from an adult who was a healthcare worker with PCR-confirmed SARS-CoV-2 infection or an uninfected control (not recorded which).

This clonotype has ten or more counts. The chain couples TRBV5-1 to TRBJ1-2, with 7 nucleotides matching TRBD1. The CDR3 contains 15 residues. CDR1 and CDR2 from the germline V gene are SGHRS and YFSETQ. With V trimmed by 3 bases and J by 6 bases, 11 bases remained unmatched. CDR3 nucleotides: TGCGCCAGCAGCTCACCCCGACAGGGAGGTAATGGCTACACCTTC. Protein: CASSSPRQGGNGYTF.

This clonotype was observed many times. V and J are TRBV28 and TRBJ2-7; tentatively, D is TRBD1 (6 bases). The length of the CDR3 is 14 residues. Germline loops: CDR1 MDHEN, CDR2 SYDVKM. Trimming took 5 bases from V and 3 from J, leaving 14 bases between them. CDR3 in DNA: TGTGCCAGCAGTGCCGGGACATTGGGCTACGAGCAGTACTTC. It translates to CASSAGTLGYEQYF.

This clonotype was recorded at least ten times. The genes are TRBV7-2 and TRBJ2-2; no clear D. CDR3 size: 14 residues. Germline CDR1 reads SGHTA; CDR2 reads FQGNSA. V was cut by 5 bases and J by 4 bases, with 11 bases left in between. CDR3 sequence (DNA): TGTGCCAGCAGCCCATGGACGGGCACCGGGGAGCTGTTTTTT. It specifies CASSPWTGTGELFF. Based on the CDR3 plus reference TRBV7-2 and TRBJ2-2, the full variable domain is GAGVSQSPSNKVTEKGKDVELRCDPISGHTALYWYRQSLGQGLEFLIYFQGNSAPDKSGLPSDRFSAERTGGSVSTLTIQRTQQEDSAVYLCASSPWTGTGELFFGEGSRLTVL.

This clonotype was counted at least ten times. The chain joins TRBV10-1 to TRBJ2-3, with 8 positions matching TRBD1. CDR1 is WNHNN, CDR2 SYGVQD, per germline (reference sequence). V gave up 3 bases and J gave up 3 bases; unmatched junction bases: 5. CDR3 length: 15 residues. The CDR3 DNA is TGCGCCAGCAGTGATACAGGGGGTGCGACAGATACGCAGTATTTT. Residues: CASSDTGGATDTQYF.

This clonotype was recorded a few times. This chain uses TRBV5-4 with TRBJ2-3; D not certain. The CDR3 runs to 11 residues. The germline V gene has CDR1 SGHNT and CDR2 YYREEE (reference sequence). V was pared by 4 bases and J by 6 bases, with 6 bases between. The DNA for the CDR3 is TGTGCCAGCAGCGTTCGTGATACGCAGTATTTT. It translates to CASSVRDTQYF.

This clonotype showed up just a few times. The genes are TRBV7-9 and TRBJ1-1; no definite D call. Trimming left V 5 bases short and J 0 bases short, with 13 bases between. Germline CDR1 and CDR2: SEHNR and FQNEAQ (reference sequence). This CDR3 region has 15 residues. CDR3: CASSPLEGMNTEAFF. DNA of the CDR3: TGTGCCAGCAGCCCCTTGGAAGGGATGAACACTGAAGCTTTCTTT.

There are a few counts of this clonotype. V is TRBV12-5 and J is TRBJ2-1; D call uncertain. There are 11 residues in the CDR3. Per germline, CDR1 LGHNT and CDR2 FRNRAP. Trimming removed 4 bases from V and 8 bases from J, with 6 bases in between. The CDR3 sequence is CASGSRYEQFF. The CDR3 region has the DNA TGTGCTAGTGGTTCACGGTATGAGCAGTTCTTC. Drawing the rest from reference TRBV12-5 and TRBJ2-1, the complete variable domain is DARVTQTPRHKVTEMGQEVTMRCQPILGHNTVFWYRQTMMQGLELLAYFRNRAPLDDSGMPKDRFSAEMPDATLATLKIQPSEPRDSAVYFCASGSRYEQFFGPGTRLTVL.

This clonotype was recorded only once. The chain employs TRBV27 and TRBJ1-1; 8 nucleotides align to TRBD1. The CDR3 spans 16 residues. V lost 4 bases, J lost 1 base, and 8 bases stayed unmatched. Germline loops: CDR1 MNHEY, CDR2 SMNVEV (reference sequence). CDR3 sequence: CASSSQGAFGNTEAFF. The CDR3 DNA reads as TGTGCCAGCAGTTCGCAGGGGGCATTTGGGAACACTGAAGCTTTCTTT.

This clonotype was seen repeatedly, ten times or more. This chain links TRBV29-1 with TRBJ2-5; the match to TRBD1 covers 9 bases. There are 14 residues in the CDR3. Unmatched junction bases numbered 9, after V lost 6 bases and J lost 4 bases. Looked up from germline, CDR1 is SQVTM and CDR2 is ANQGSEA. In DNA form, the CDR3 reads TGCAGCGTGGAAAGGGACAGGGAAGGAGAGACCCAGTACTTC. This translates into CSVERDREGETQYF.

This clonotype was detected ten times or more. This sequence joins TRBV11-2 and TRBJ2-1, with D maybe TRBD2 (6 bases). The germline gives CDR1 SGHAT, CDR2 FQNNGV. The CDR3 is 15 amino acids. The ends were cut back, 1 base at V and 6 bases at J, with 13 bases in the middle. CDR3 sequence reads: CASSLGGNGGNEQFF. The CDR3 region has the DNA TGTGCCAGCAGCTTAGGCGGGAATGGTGGCAATGAGCAGTTCTTC.

This rearrangement joins TRBV25-1 to TRBJ2-7, with a tentative D call TRBD1 (5 bases). The V gene's germline CDR1 is MGHDK and CDR2 SYGVNS. V shed 1 base and J shed 2 bases, with 9 bases lying between them. The CDR3 consists of 14 residues. CDR3 DNA sequence: TGTGCCAGCAGTGAATGGCGACAGCCCTACGAGCAGTACTTC. Amino acid sequence: CASSEWRQPYEQYF.

The table lists this clonotype with a few counts. The chain carries TRBV12-3 or TRBV12-4 and TRBJ2-2; 8 bases agree with TRBD2. This CDR3 contains 14 residues. V shed 5 bases and J 6 bases; nucleotides not matched to a gene: 5. The CDR3 protein is CASSPSGLAGELFF. Written as DNA, the CDR3 is TGTGCCAGCAGTCCTAGCGGGTTAGCCGGGGAGCTGTTTTTT.

This clonotype was detected many times. The CDR3 here is CASSRRQGLDTQYF. CDR3 DNA sequence: TGTGCCAGCAGCCGGAGACAGGGGTTGGATACGCAGTATTTT. J is TRBJ2-3 and V is TRBV7-2, with 8 bases identical to TRBD1. CDR1 and CDR2 (germline): SGHTA, FQGNSA. The CDR3 has 14 residues. The J segment lost 6 bases and the V segment lost 5 bases, leaving 7 bases of the junction unmatched.

To note about this clonotype: A much bigger clone sits one base away, suggesting this may be a read error. The V gene is TRBV11-2, the J gene TRBJ1-1; D call uncertain. CDR3 size: 14 residues. The V gene's germline CDR1 is SGHAT and CDR2 FQNNGV. Between the trimmed V and J ends, which lost 8 bases and 0 bases, there was a span of 13 bases. CDR3 sequence (DNA): TGTGCCAGCGAAGAGGGAAGAATGAACACTGAAGCTTTCTTT. Protein: CASEEGRMNTEAFF.

This clonotype was found many times. The chain has TRBV6-1 and TRBJ1-2, with TRBD1 as a possible D gene (5 bases). Germline lookup yields CDR1 MNHNS and CDR2 SASEGT. CDR3 length: 18 residues. The ends were cut back, 5 bases at V and 1 base at J, with 23 bases in the middle. The CDR3 protein is CASSTPRDGVGSNYGYTF. Written as DNA, the CDR3 is TGTGCCAGCAGTACCCCCCGGGACGGAGTGGGGAGTAACTATGGCTACACCTTC.

This clonotype was seen repeatedly, ten times or more. The genes are TRBV12-3 or TRBV12-4 and TRBJ1-1; 11 positions match TRBD1. The CDR3 covers 16 residues. The J segment lost 1 base and the V segment lost 3 bases, leaving 4 bases of the junction unmatched. The CDR3 DNA reads TGTGCCAGCAGTTTTGGACAGGGGGCGAGGAACACTGAAGCTTTCTTT. It codes for CASSFGQGARNTEAFF.

V is TRBV4-1 and J is TRBJ2-7, with TRBD2 as a possible D gene (6 bases). Trimming took 8 bases from V and 2 from J, leaving 28 bases between them. Per germline, CDR1 MGHRA and CDR2 YSYEKL. CDR3 length: 18 residues. CDR3 DNA: TGCGCCAGCGGATCCCTGACTAGAATAAACCCCCGCACCTACGAGCAGTACTTC. Translating it yields CASGSLTRINPRTYEQYF.

Ten or more counts support this clonotype. The chain is built from TRBV19 and TRBJ1-6; D is undetermined. Trimming took off 6 bases at V and 0 bases at J, with 12 bases between the two ends. The germline gives CDR1 LNHDA, CDR2 SQIVND (reference sequence). This CDR3 region has 16 residues. The CDR3 nucleotides read TGTGCCAGTAGGATGGACGGAAGCTCCTATAATTCACCCCTCCACTTT. The encoded protein is CASRMDGSSYNSPLHF.

This clonotype has a count of ten or more. The chain couples TRBV20-1 to TRBJ1-6; no clear D gene. V shed 1 base and J shed 7 bases, with 11 bases lying between them. The germline V gene encodes CDR1 DFQATT and CDR2 SNEGSKA (reference sequence). The length of the CDR3 is 14 residues. The CDR3 DNA follows: TGCAGTGCTAGAGCGGGCGAGGCGAATTCACCCCTCCACTTT. Its protein product is CSARAGEANSPLHF.

In its sample, this clonotype was seen many times. The chain is built from TRBV3-1 and TRBJ2-5; no clear D gene. Trimming cost V 1 base and J 6 bases, with 6 bases left between them. The germline V gene encodes CDR1 LGHDT and CDR2 YNNKEL (reference sequence). The CDR3 runs to 12 residues. CDR3 sequence reads: CASSQGRQTQYF. As DNA, the CDR3 is TGTGCCAGCAGCCAAGGGCGGCAGACCCAGTACTTC.

This clonotype was seen ten or more times. The chain recombines TRBV6-1 with TRBJ2-7, with 7 bases that match TRBD2. V lost 7 bases, J lost 9 bases, and 21 bases stayed unmatched. Germline CDR1 reads MNHNS; CDR2 reads SASEGT. This CDR3 has 16 amino acids. CDR3 residues: CASTKLRGSSEVGQYF. CDR3 DNA: TGTGCCAGCACCAAGCTTCGCGGGAGCTCCGAAGTCGGGCAGTACTTC.

Many counts were recorded for this clonotype. The chain uses TRBV5-1 and TRBJ2-7; D perhaps matches TRBD2 (6 bases). The CDR3 has 14 residues. From germline, CDR1 is SGHRS and CDR2 YFSETQ. The V end was cut by 3 bases, the J end by 5 bases, with 15 bases between. CDR3 amino acids: CASSSIGGIDEQYF. For the CDR3, the DNA is TGCGCCAGCAGCTCTATCGGGGGAATTGACGAGCAGTACTTC.

In this sample, this clonotype turned up many times. CDR3 sequence: CASSPWANLNEQFF. CDR3 DNA sequence: TGTGCCAGCAGCCCTTGGGCGAACCTCAATGAGCAGTTCTTC. The chain carries TRBV7-2 and TRBJ2-1; unclear D gene. This CDR3 region has 14 residues. The germline gives CDR1 SGHTA, CDR2 FQGNSA. V was pared by 5 bases and J by 6 bases, with 14 bases between.